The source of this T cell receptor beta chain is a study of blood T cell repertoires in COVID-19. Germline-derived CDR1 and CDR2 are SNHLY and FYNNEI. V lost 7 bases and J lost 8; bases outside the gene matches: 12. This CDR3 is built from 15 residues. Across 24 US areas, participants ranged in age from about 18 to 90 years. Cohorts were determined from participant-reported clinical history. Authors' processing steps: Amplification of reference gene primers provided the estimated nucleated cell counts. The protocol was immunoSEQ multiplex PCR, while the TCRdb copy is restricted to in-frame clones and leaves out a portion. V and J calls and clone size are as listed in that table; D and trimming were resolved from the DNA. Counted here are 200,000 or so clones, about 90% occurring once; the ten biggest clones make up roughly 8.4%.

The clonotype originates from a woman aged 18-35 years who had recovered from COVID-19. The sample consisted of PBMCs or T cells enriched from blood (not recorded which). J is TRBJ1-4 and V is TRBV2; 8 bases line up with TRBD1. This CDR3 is CASTEDRGGGEKLFF. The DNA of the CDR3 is TGTGCCAGCACGGAAGACAGGGGCGGGGGAGAAAAACTGTTTTTT.